These 10 T cell receptor beta chains came from one sample sequenced in a study of blood T cell repertoires in COVID-19. Generated by immunoSEQ multiplex PCR, the TCRdb table keeps only in-frame clones and is missing some. The data hold over 350,000 clones, with 70% to 90% observed a single time. The sequencing sample was made of PBMCs or T cells enriched from blood (not recorded which). These TCRs come from a woman aged 30 to 39 with acute COVID-19.

This chain uses TRBV5-1 with TRBJ2-1; 11 positions match TRBD2. Germline V CDR1 and CDR2: SGHRS, YFSETQ. V was pared by 2 bases and J by 2 bases, with 0 bases of the junction left unmatched. CDR3 length: 15 amino acids. In DNA form, the CDR3 reads TGCGCCAGCAGCTTTAGCGGGGGGGCCTACAATGAGCAGTTCTTC. Translated: CASSFSGGAYNEQFF.

The chain joins TRBV7-9 to TRBJ2-5; TRBD1 is a possible D gene (5 bases). Trimming stripped 5 bases from V and 1 base from J, with 11 bases between. This CDR3 is 14 amino acids long. CDR1 is SEHNR, CDR2 FQNEAQ, per germline (reference sequence). CDR3 DNA: TGTGCCAGCAGCCAAACGACAGCCCAAGAGACCCAGTACTTC. Amino acids: CASSQTTAQETQYF. Variable domain in full (rest from reference TRBV7-9 and TRBJ2-5): DTGVSQNPRHKITKRGQNVTFRCDPISEHNRLYWYRQTLGQGPEFLTYFQNEAQLEKSRLLSDRFSAERPKGSFSTLEIQRTEQGDSAMYLCASSQTTAQETQYFGPGTRLLVL.

This clone was seen a handful of times. The chain links TRBV15 to TRBJ1-4; no firm D call. The V gene lost 1 base and the J gene lost 6 bases, with 12 bases spanning the gap. The CDR3 sequence is 15 residues long. Looked up from germline, CDR1 is LNHNV and CDR2 is YYDKDF (reference sequence). The CDR3 region is CATSRGPLGDEKLFF. CDR3 DNA: TGTGCCACCAGCAGAGGGCCTTTGGGCGATGAAAAACTGTTTTTT. Together with reference TRBV15 and TRBJ1-4, the CDR3 gives the full variable domain: DAMVIQNPRYQVTQFGKPVTLSCSQTLNHNVMYWYQQKSSQAPKLLFHYYDKDFNNEADTPDNFQSRRPNTSFCFLDIRSPGLGDTAMYLCATSRGPLGDEKLFFGSGTQLSVL.

The chain recombines TRBV24-1 with TRBJ1-2; no definite D call. Germline V gives CDR1 KGHDR, CDR2 SFDVKD. V was trimmed by 3 bases and J by 7 bases, leaving 14 bases between them. This CDR3 comprises 14 residues. As DNA, the CDR3 is TGTGCCACCAGTGATCTCGGTCGGGAGGGTGGCTACACCTTC. Translating it yields CATSDLGREGGYTF.

The V and J genes are TRBV5-1 and TRBJ1-2; perhaps TRBD1 as D (5 bases). V gave up 0 bases and J gave up 7 bases, with 13 bases separating them. The CDR3 length is 14 residues. Per the germline V gene, CDR1 is SGHRS and CDR2 is YFSETQ. CDR3 loop: CASSLAGREAGYTF. DNA of the CDR3: TGCGCCAGCAGCTTGGCAGGCAGGGAGGCTGGCTACACCTTC. The full variable domain, in which reference TRBV5-1 and TRBJ1-2 provide the parts outside the CDR3, is KAGVTQTPRYLIKTRGQQVTLSCSPISGHRSVSWYQQTPGQGLQFLFEYFSETQRNKGNFPGRFSGRQFSNSRSEMNVSTLELGDSALYLCASSLAGREAGYTFGSGTRLTVV.

The chain links TRBV12-3 or TRBV12-4 to TRBJ2-5, with D maybe TRBD2 (6 bases). This CDR3 comprises 13 residues. V was cut by 6 bases and J by 5 bases, with 13 bases left in between. CDR3 in DNA: TGTGCCAGCAGCCCTCGGGGGTCGGAGACCCAGTACTTC. Translation gives CASSPRGSETQYF.

The chain is built from TRBV5-1 and TRBJ1-2; TRBD1 matches 8 bases. The CDR3 sequence is 13 residues long. Germline V lookup: CDR1 SGHRS, CDR2 YFSETQ. After removal of 8 bases from V and 8 bases from J, the junction contained 11 bases not matched to a gene. In nucleotides, the CDR3 is TGCGCCAGTTCTGGACAGGGCGCTATGGGCTACACCTTC. Its translation: CASSGQGAMGYTF.

The rearrangement links TRBV29-1 to TRBJ1-2; D remains unclear. Per germline, CDR1 SQVTM and CDR2 ANQGSEA. With 2 bases removed from V and 13 bases from J, the gap between germline ends came to 14 bases. CDR3 length equals 11 residues. CDR3 bases: TGCAGCGTTGAAAGTGGCATCCGCTGCACCTTC. Translation: CSVESGIRCTF.

In its sample, this clone was seen once. The V call is TRBV18, the J call TRBJ2-1; TRBD2 matches at 10 bases. With V trimmed by 1 base and J by 7 bases, 13 bases remained unmatched. In germline, CDR1 is KGHSH, CDR2 LQKENI. CDR3 length: 18 amino acids. The CDR3 sequence is CASSPLGSGGSLLNEQFF. Written as DNA, the CDR3 is TGTGCCAGCTCACCACTGGGTAGCGGGGGGTCACTTTTGAATGAGCAGTTCTTC.

The J gene is TRBJ2-7, the V gene TRBV5-1; D possibly corresponds to TRBD2 (6 bases). Trimming left V 4 bases short and J 5 bases short, with 16 bases between. This CDR3 comprises 14 residues. Germline values: CDR1 SGHRS, CDR2 YFSETQ. The chain's CDR3 is CASSRGGGKNEQYF. The CDR3 nucleotides are TGCGCCAGCAGCCGTGGAGGAGGGAAAAACGAGCAGTACTTC. Variable domain in full (rest from reference TRBV5-1 and TRBJ2-7): KAGVTQTPRYLIKTRGQQVTLSCSPISGHRSVSWYQQTPGQGLQFLFEYFSETQRNKGNFPGRFSGRQFSNSRSEMNVSTLELGDSALYLCASSRGGGKNEQYFGPGTRLTVT.